The clone carrying this T cell receptor (beta chain) was counted ten times or more. The sample originates from a study of T-cell reconstitution after alpha-beta-depleted transplantation in children. During its preparation, the TCRbeta library received unique molecular identifiers. MiXCR was run by TCRdb on the PCR reads, yielding one entry per CDR3 protein. The sample lists about 260,000 distinct CDR3 sequences; 7.5% to 9.5% were seen once. Germline V gives CDR1 WSHSY, CDR2 SAAADI. The CDR3 length is 16 residues. The V end was cut by 7 bases, the J end by 5 bases, with 22 bases between. This clonotype originated in a male patient aged 10-17 years who had a stem cell transplant for acute lymphoblastic leukemia, so the T cells may come from the graft donor. Sequenced here: PBMCs, mostly from graft donor cells, sampled 180 days after TCRalphabeta/CD19-depleted stem cell transplant. V and J are TRBV10-2 and TRBJ2-3, with D perhaps matching TRBD1 (6 bases). CDR3 in DNA: TGCGCCAGCACGATGCCTAGCAGGATAGGGGGAGATACGCAGTATTTT. Protein: CASTMPSRIGGDTQYF.